The 18 T cell receptor beta chains below were found in one sample sequenced in a study of T cells in women clearing cervical HPV infection. Assay used: immunoSEQ multiplex PCR; TCRdb lists only in-frame clones, some missing. The repertoire shows over 15,000 clones; the top ten hold roughly 10%. What was sequenced was blood buffy coat. All receptors derive from a woman between 18 and 70 years old with a cervical HPV16 infection that either progressed to CIN3+ or cleared (not recorded which).

Worth noting for this clone: The DNA ends 3 residues before the CDR3 does, and the rest of the CDR3 is filled in from the germline J gene. The chain combines TRBV20-1 with TRBJ2-3; 9 bases are a match to TRBD2. The CDR3 is 14 amino acids. CDR1 is DFQATT and CDR2 is SNEGSKA in the germline V gene (reference sequence). V gave up 6 bases and J gave up 7 bases; unmatched junction bases: 11. This chain's CDR3 is CSAGLSGGANTQYF. CDR3 DNA, as far as it was read: TGCAGTGCAGGGCTTAGCGGGGGAGCCAATACG.

A word on this clone: The CDR3 end lies 3 residues beyond the end of the read and is filled in from the germline J gene. This same CDR3 is encoded by further DNA sequences in the sample. V usage is TRBV2 and J usage is TRBJ1-5; TRBD1 aligns across 8 bases. This CDR3 spans 16 amino acids. The V and J ends lost 2 bases and 1 base, in that order; junction bases with no gene match: 4. Germline CDR1 SNHLY, CDR2 FYNNEI. The chain's CDR3 is CASSEQGARSNQPQHF. The part of the CDR3 DNA that was read is TGTGCCAGCAGTGAACAGGGGGCAAGGAGCAATCAGCCC.

As regards this clone: The read finishes 3 residues shy of the CDR3 end, and the germline J gene is used to complete it. The chain carries TRBV29-1 and TRBJ1-2, with a possible D match to TRBD1 (6 bases). The germline CDR1 and CDR2 sequences are SQVTM and ANQGSEA. V dropped 0 bases and J dropped 7 bases, with 15 bases sitting between them. This CDR3 is built from 14 residues. The sequenced CDR3 bases are TGCAGCGTTGAAGATCGACAGGATCTATTTGGC. This sequence encodes CSVEDRQDLFG. The whole CDR3 region reads CSVEDRQDLFGYTF.

To note about this clone: The read ends 3 residues early relative to the CDR3; the germline J gene fills the gap. V is TRBV20-1 and J is TRBJ1-1; D is possibly TRBD1 (5 bases). Trimming removed 5 bases at V and 2 bases at J, with 9 bases between. The CDR3 is 12 amino acids. The V gene's germline CDR1 is DFQATT and CDR2 SNEGSKA (reference sequence). The part of the CDR3 DNA that was read is TGCAGTGCTCCTCAGGGAAACACTGAA. This sequence encodes CSAPQGNTE. The whole CDR3 protein is CSAPQGNTEAFF.

Regarding this clone: The read stops 3 residues short of the end of the CDR3; the missing end is completed from the germline J gene. The chain joins TRBV2 to TRBJ2-5, with 7 bases lining up with TRBD2. The CDR3 totals 16 residues. After removal of 0 bases from V and 3 bases from J, the junction contained 7 bases not matched to a gene. The germline CDR1 and CDR2 sequences are SNHLY and FYNNEI. CDR3 in amino acids: CASSEAFTGGKETQYF. The part of the CDR3 DNA that was read is TGTGCCAGCAGTGAAGCGTTTACCGGGGGGAAAGAGACC.

Partial CDR3 DNA: TGCAGTGCTAAACCGGGGAGGGAC. Amino acids: CSAKPGRD. The full CDR3 sequence reads CSAKPGRDYTF. The chain is built from TRBV20-1 and TRBJ1-2; D remains unclear. The read comes to an end 3 residues before the CDR3 does, leaving the germline J gene to fill in the end. Germline CDR1 reads DFQATT; CDR2 reads SNEGSKA (reference sequence). This CDR3 spans 11 amino acids.

Worth noting for this clone: The DNA ends 3 residues before the CDR3 does, and the rest of the CDR3 is filled in from the germline J gene. The rearrangement links TRBV24-1 to TRBJ2-1, with TRBD1 matching over 10 bases. J gave up 8 bases and V 3 bases, and 6 bases lay outside the gene matches. The CDR3 consists of 15 residues. Germline CDR1 KGHDR, CDR2 SFDVKD. The CDR3 region is CATSDPGQGIDEQFF. The sequenced part of the CDR3 DNA is TGTGCCACCAGTGATCCGGGACAGGGGATAGATGAG.

The CDR3: CASRSSGSFYNEQFF. The part of the CDR3 DNA that was read is TGTGCCAGCAGATCCAGCGGGAGCTTTTACAATGAG. The chain recombines TRBV7-2 with TRBJ2-1; the match to TRBD2 covers 8 bases. The DNA ends 3 residues before the CDR3 does, and the rest of the CDR3 is filled in from the germline J gene. This CDR3 contains 15 residues. Germline values: CDR1 SGHTA, CDR2 FQGNSA. V lost 6 bases and J lost 4; bases outside the gene matches: 8.

Remarks on this clone: The DNA ends 3 residues before the CDR3 does, and the rest of the CDR3 is filled in from the germline J gene. This chain uses TRBV19 with TRBJ2-3; D possibly uses TRBD1 or TRBD2 (5 bases each). The CDR3 consists of 16 residues. Trimming took off 3 bases at V and 1 base at J, with 14 bases between the two ends. Germline lookup yields CDR1 LNHDA and CDR2 SQIVND (reference sequence). CDR3 DNA, as far as it was read: TGTGCCAGTAGTATTGGGCAGGGAGAGGGCACAGATACG. Its translation is CASSIGQGEGTDT. The CDR3 reads in full as CASSIGQGEGTDTQYF.

The part of the CDR3 DNA that was read is TGTGCCAGTAGTATGAGGCAGGGGAGGTTGAATGAG. Translated: CASSMRQGRLNE. The whole CDR3 region reads CASSMRQGRLNEQFF. This sequence joins TRBV19 and TRBJ2-1; the D call may be TRBD1 or TRBD2 (6 bases each). The read is 3 residues too short to cover the CDR3 end, so that end is filled in from the germline J gene. The CDR3 has 15 residues. Germline CDR1 reads LNHDA; CDR2 reads SQIVND (reference sequence). Trimming stripped 3 bases from V and 7 bases from J, with 16 bases between.

The part of the CDR3 DNA that was read is TGTGCCAGCTCACCACCTGTGGTTTTTAGCTCCTACAATGAG. Amino acid sequence: CASSPPVVFSSYNE. The whole CDR3 is CASSPPVVFSSYNEQFF. V usage is TRBV18 and J usage is TRBJ2-1, with D uncertain. The CDR3 goes on 3 residues after the read ends, and that part is filled in from the germline J gene. The V end lost 0 bases, the J end lost 0 bases, and 12 bases lay between the germline ends. CDR1 and CDR2 (germline): KGHSH, LQKENI. This CDR3 has 17 residues.

About this clone: The read gets to within 3 residues of the CDR3 end, and the germline J gene fills in the rest. The chain employs TRBV20-1 and TRBJ1-2; possibly TRBD1 for D (5 bases). CDR3 size: 12 residues. The germline V gene encodes CDR1 DFQATT and CDR2 SNEGSKA (reference sequence). The CDR3 reads CSASGGDGGYTF. The covered CDR3 bases are TGCAGTGCTAGTGGGGGGGATGGAGGC.

Worth noting for this clone: The CDR3 end falls 3 residues outside the read, so it is completed with the germline J gene. The V call is TRBV7-3, the J call TRBJ1-2; 7 nucleotides align to TRBD1. Germline CDR1 reads SGHTA; CDR2 reads FQGTGA. With V trimmed by 4 bases and J by 4 bases, 9 bases remained unmatched. This CDR3 has 15 amino acids. The CDR3: CASSSTIGQVYGYTF. Incomplete CDR3 DNA: TGTGCCAGCAGCTCAACGATAGGACAGGTCTATGGC.

About this clone itself: Sequencing ends 3 residues short of the CDR3 end; the germline J gene provides the rest. This chain joins TRBV5-1 and TRBJ1-2; D gene unclear. The CDR3 runs 17 residues. Trimming pared 4 bases from V and 1 base from J, leaving 20 bases between. Per germline, CDR1 SGHRS and CDR2 YFSETQ. CDR3 bases read: TGCGCCAGCAGCCAGTTTAACCATAATAACCTTAACTATGGC. This translates into CASSQFNHNNLNYG. In full, the CDR3 reads CASSQFNHNNLNYGYTF.

Worth noting for this clone: Coverage ceases 3 residues before the CDR3 finishes, and the germline J gene fills in the end. The chain links TRBV20-1 to TRBJ1-1; D is perhaps TRBD1 (5 bases). The length of the CDR3 is 13 residues. V was clipped by 6 bases and J by 1 base, with 12 bases between them. Germline CDR1 and CDR2: DFQATT and SNEGSKA (reference sequence). The chain's CDR3 is CSAPKGQNTEAFF. CDR3 DNA (partial): TGCAGTGCCCCAAAGGGGCAGAACACTGAA.

In the case of this clone: The CDR3 end is not reached by the read, which stops 3 residues before it; the germline J gene fills it in. This chain links TRBV12-5 with TRBJ1-1; 8 bases agree with TRBD1. V shed 4 bases, J shed 2 bases, and the junction held 12 bases outside the gene matches. The CDR3 is 17 amino acids. The V gene's germline CDR1 is LGHNT and CDR2 FRNRAP. The sequenced CDR3 bases are TGTGCTAGTGGTTGGGGTCAGGGGGCAGAAGTTAACACTGAA. It encodes CASGWGQGAEVNTE. Given in full, the CDR3 is CASGWGQGAEVNTEAFF.

On this clone itself: The CDR3 end is not reached by the read, which stops 3 residues before it; the germline J gene fills it in. The rearrangement links TRBV19 to TRBJ2-1; TRBD2 matches 9 bases. Trimming at V came to 5 bases and at J to 5 bases, leaving 7 bases not matched to a gene. This CDR3 has 15 residues. Germline V gene sequence: CDR1 LNHDA, CDR2 SQIVND (reference sequence). This chain's CDR3 is CASSYPSGVDNEQFF. The DNA read from the CDR3 is TGTGCCAGTAGTTACCCTAGCGGGGTAGACAATGAG.

Notes on this clone: From the germline J gene comes the end of the CDR3, since the read stops 3 residues before it. V is TRBV5-1 and J is TRBJ2-3, with D perhaps TRBD1 or TRBD2 (6 bases each). Germline V gene sequence: CDR1 SGHRS, CDR2 YFSETQ. Trimming took off 0 bases at V and 5 bases at J, with 16 bases between the two ends. CDR3 length: 16 residues. CDR3 sequence reads: CASSLEPGGGGDTQYF. Incomplete CDR3 DNA: TGCGCCAGCAGCTTGGAGCCCGGAGGGGGAGGAGATACG.